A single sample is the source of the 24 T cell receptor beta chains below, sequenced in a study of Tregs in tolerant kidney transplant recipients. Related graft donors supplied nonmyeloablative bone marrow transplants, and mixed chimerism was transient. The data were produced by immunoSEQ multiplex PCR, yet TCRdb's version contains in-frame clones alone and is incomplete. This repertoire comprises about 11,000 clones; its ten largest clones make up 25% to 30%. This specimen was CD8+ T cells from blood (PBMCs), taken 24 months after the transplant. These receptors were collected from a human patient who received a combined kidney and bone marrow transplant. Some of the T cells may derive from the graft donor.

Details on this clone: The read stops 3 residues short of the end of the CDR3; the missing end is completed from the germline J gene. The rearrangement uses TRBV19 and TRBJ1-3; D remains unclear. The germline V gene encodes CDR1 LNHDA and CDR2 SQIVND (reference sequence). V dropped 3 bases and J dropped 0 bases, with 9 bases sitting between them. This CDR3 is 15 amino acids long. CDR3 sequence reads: CASSMDGLSGNTIYF. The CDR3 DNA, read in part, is TGTGCCAGTAGTATGGACGGACTCTCTGGAAACACC.

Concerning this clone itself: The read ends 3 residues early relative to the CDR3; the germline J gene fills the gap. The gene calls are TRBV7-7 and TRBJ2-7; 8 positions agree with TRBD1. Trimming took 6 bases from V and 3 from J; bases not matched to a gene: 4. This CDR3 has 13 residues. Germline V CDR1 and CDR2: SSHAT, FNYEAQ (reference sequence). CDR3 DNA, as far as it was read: TGTGCCAGCAGTCACGGACAGGGCTACGAG. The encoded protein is CASSHGQGYE. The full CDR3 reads CASSHGQGYEQYF.

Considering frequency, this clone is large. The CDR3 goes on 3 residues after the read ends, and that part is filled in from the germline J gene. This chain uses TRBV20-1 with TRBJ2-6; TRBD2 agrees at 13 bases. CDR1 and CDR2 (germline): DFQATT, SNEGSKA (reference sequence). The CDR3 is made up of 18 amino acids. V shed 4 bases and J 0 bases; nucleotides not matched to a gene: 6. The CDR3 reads CSAKSRLAGGSGANVLTF. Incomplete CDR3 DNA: TGCAGTGCTAAGTCAAGACTAGCGGGAGGCTCTGGGGCCAACGTC.

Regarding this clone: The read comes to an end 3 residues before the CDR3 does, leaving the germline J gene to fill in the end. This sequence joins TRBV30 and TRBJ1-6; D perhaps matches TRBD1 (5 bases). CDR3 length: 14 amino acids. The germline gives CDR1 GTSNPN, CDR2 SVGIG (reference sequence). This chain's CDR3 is CAWSVDAGWWPLHF. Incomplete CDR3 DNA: TGTGCCTGGAGTGTAGATGCAGGGTGGTGGCCC.

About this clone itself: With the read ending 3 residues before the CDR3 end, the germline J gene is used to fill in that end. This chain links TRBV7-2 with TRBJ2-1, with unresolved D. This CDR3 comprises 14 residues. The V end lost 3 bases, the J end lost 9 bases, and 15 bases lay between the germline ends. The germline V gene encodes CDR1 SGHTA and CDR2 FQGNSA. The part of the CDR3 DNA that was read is TGTGCCAGCAGCTTCTTGCCTCCGCCGGGTGAG. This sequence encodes CASSFLPPPGE. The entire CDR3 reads CASSFLPPPGEQFF. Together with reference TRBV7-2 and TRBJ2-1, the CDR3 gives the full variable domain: GAGVSQSPSNKVTEKGKDVELRCDPISGHTALYWYRQSLGQGLEFLIYFQGNSAPDKSGLPSDRFSAERTGGSVSTLTIQRTQQEDSAVYLCASSFLPPPGEQFFGPGTRLTVL.

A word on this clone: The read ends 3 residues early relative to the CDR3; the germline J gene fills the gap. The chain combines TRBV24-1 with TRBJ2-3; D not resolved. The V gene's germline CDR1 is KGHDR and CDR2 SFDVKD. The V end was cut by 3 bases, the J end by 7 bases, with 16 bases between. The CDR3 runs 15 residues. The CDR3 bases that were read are TGTGCCACCAGTGATCCGAAGGAGCCCAGGTATACG. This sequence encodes CATSDPKEPRYT. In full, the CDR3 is CATSDPKEPRYTQYF.

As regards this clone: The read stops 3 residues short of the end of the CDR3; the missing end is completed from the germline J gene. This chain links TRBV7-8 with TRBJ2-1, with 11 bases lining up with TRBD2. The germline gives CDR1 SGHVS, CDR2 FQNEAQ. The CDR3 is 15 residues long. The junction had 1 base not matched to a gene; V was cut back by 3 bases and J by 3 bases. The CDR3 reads CASSLGLADYNEQFF. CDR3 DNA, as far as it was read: TGTGCCAGCAGCTTGGGACTAGCGGACTACAATGAG.

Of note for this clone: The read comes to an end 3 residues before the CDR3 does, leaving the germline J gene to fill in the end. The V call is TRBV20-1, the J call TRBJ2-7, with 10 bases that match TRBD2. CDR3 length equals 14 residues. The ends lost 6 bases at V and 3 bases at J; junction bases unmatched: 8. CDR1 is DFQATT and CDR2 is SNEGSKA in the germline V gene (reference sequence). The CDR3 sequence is CSAQREGLSYEQYF. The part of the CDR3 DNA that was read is TGCAGTGCCCAGCGGGAGGGCCTAAGCTACGAG.

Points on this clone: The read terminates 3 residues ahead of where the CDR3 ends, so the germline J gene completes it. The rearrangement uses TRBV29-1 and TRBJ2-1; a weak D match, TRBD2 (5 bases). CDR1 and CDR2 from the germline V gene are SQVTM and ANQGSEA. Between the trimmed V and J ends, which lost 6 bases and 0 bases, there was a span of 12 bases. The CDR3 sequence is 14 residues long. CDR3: CSVRTPSSYNEQFF. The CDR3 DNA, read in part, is TGCAGCGTCCGGACTCCTAGCTCCTACAATGAG.

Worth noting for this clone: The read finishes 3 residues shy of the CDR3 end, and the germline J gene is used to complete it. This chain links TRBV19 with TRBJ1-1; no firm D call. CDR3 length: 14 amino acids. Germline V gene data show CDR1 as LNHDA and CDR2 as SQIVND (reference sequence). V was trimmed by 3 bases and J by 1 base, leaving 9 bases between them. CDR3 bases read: TGTGCCAGTAGTATTCAACTCTGGAACACTGAA. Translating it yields CASSIQLWNTE. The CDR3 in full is CASSIQLWNTEAFF.

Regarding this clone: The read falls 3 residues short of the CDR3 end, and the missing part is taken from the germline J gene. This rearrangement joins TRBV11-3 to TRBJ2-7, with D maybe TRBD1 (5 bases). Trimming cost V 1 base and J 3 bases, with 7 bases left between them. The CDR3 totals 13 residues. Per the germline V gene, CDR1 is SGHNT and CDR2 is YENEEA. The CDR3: CASSLGGSYEQYF. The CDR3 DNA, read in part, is TGTGCCAGCAGCTTAGGGGGCAGCTACGAG.

The CDR3 here is CASSSGTAQETQYF. CDR3 DNA (partial): TGTGCCAGCAGTTCTGGGACAGCGCAAGAGACC. J is TRBJ2-5 and V is TRBV6-2 or TRBV6-3; TRBD1 aligns across 7 bases. Read sequence stops 3 residues before the CDR3 end, and the germline J gene provides the missing end. Trimming took 4 bases from V and 2 from J; bases not matched to a gene: 4. The germline CDR1 and CDR2 sequences are MNHEY and SVGEGT. The CDR3 runs 14 residues.

The sequenced CDR3 bases are TGTGCCAGTAGTATCAGGGGGGTACCCACCGGGGAG. This codes for CASSIRGVPTGE. The whole CDR3 sequence is CASSIRGVPTGELFF. The gene calls are TRBV19 and TRBJ2-2, with D possibly TRBD1 on 7 matching bases. The read gets to within 3 residues of the CDR3 end, and the germline J gene fills in the rest. Trimming stripped 3 bases from V and 4 bases from J, with 12 bases between. The CDR3 covers 15 residues. The germline V gene has CDR1 LNHDA and CDR2 SQIVND (reference sequence).

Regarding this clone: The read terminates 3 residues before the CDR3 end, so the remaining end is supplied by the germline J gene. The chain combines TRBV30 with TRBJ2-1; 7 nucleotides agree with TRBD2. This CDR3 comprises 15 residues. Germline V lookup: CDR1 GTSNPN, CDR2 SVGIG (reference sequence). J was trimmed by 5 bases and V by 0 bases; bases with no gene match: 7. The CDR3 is CAWSVPMRGNNEQFF. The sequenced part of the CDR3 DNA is TGTGCCTGGAGTGTACCTATGCGGGGGAACAATGAG.

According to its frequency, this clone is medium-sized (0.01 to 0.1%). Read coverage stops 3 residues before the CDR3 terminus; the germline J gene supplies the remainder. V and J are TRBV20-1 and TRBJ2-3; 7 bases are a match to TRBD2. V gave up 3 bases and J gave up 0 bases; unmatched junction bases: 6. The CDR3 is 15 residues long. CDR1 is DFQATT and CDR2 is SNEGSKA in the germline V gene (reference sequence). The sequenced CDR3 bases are TGCAGTGCTAGGAGACTAGCTGATAGCACAGATACG. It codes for CSARRLADSTDT. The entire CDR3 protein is CSARRLADSTDTQYF.

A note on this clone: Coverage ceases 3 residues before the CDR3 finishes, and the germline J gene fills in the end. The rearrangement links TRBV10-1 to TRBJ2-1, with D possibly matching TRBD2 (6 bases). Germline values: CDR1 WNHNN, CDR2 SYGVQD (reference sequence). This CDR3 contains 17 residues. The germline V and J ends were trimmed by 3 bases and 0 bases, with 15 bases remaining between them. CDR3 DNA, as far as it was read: TGCGCCAGCAGTGAAAGAGGTGCGGGGAGCTCCTACAATGAG. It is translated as CASSERGAGSSYNE. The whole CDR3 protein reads CASSERGAGSSYNEQFF.

The CDR3 bases that were read are TGTGCCAGCAGTGATTGGGGGGGGCAGGGGGCTTACGAG. It specifies CASSDWGGQGAYE. Given in full, the CDR3 is CASSDWGGQGAYEQYF. The rearrangement joins TRBV2 to TRBJ2-7, with a possible D match to TRBD1 (8 bases). From the germline J gene comes the end of the CDR3, since the read stops 3 residues before it. CDR3 length: 16 amino acids. V was clipped by 3 bases and J by 4 bases, with 19 bases between them. The germline gives CDR1 SNHLY, CDR2 FYNNEI.

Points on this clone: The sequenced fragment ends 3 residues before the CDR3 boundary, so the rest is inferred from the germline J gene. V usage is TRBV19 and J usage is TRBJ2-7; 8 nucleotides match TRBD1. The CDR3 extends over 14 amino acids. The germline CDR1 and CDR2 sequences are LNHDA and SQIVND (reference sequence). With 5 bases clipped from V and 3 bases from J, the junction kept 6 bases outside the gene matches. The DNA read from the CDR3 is TGTGCCAGTAGTCTCACAGGGGGAATCTACGAG. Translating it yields CASSLTGGIYE. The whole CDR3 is CASSLTGGIYEQYF.

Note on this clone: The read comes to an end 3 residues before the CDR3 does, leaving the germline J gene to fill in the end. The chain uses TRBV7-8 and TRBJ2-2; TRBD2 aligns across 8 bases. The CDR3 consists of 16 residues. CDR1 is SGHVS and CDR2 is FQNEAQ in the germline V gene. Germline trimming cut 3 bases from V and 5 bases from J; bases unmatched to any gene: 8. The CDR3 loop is CASSFTSGGGTGELFF. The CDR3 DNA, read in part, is TGTGCCAGCAGCTTTACTAGCGGAGGGGGGACCGGGGAG.

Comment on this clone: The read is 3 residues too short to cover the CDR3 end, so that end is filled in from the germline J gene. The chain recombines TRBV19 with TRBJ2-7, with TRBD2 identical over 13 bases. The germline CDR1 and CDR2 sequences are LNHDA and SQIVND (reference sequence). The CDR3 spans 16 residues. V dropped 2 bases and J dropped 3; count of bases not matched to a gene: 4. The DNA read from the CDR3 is TGTGCCAGTAGTATAACGGGGACTAGCGGGAACTACGAG. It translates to CASSITGTSGNYE. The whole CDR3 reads CASSITGTSGNYEQYF.

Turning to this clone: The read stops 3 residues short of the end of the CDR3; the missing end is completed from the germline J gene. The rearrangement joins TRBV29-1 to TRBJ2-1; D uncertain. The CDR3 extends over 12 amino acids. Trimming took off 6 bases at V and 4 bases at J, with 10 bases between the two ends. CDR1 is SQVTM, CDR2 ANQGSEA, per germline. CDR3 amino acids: CSVPVLYNEQFF. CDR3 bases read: TGCAGCGTCCCGGTGCTGTACAATGAG.

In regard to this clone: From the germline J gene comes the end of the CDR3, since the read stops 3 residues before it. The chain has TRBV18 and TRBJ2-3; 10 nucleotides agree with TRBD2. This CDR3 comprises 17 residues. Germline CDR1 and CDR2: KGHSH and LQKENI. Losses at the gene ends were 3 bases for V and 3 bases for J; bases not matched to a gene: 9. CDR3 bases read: TGTGCCAGCTCACCGAACCTAGCGGGGGAAGATACAGATACG. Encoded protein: CASSPNLAGEDTDT. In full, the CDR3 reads CASSPNLAGEDTDTQYF. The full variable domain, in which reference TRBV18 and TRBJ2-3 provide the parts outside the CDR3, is NAGVMQNPRHLVRRRGQEARLRCSPMKGHSHVYWYRQLPEEGLKFMVYLQKENIIDESGMPKERFSAEFPKEGPSILRIQQVVRGDSAAYFCASSPNLAGEDTDTQYFGPGTRLTVL.

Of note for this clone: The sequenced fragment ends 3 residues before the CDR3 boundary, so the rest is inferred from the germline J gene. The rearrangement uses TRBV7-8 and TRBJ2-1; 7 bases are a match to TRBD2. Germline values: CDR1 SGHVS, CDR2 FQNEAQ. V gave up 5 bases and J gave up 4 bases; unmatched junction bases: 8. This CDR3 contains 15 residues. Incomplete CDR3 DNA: TGTGCCAGCAGCACGCCCCCTAGCGGATACAATGAG. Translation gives CASSTPPSGYNE. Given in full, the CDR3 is CASSTPPSGYNEQFF.

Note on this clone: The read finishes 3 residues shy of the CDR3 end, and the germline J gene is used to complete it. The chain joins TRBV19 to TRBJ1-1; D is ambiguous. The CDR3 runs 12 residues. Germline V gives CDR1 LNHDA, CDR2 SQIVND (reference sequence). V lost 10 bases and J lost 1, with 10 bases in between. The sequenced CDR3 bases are TGTGCCATCCAGATTGGGAACACTGAA. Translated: CAIQIGNTE. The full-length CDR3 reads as CAIQIGNTEAFF. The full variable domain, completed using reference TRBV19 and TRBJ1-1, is DGGITQSPKYLFRKEGQNVTLSCEQNLNHDAMYWYRQDPGQGLRLIYYSQIVNDFQKGDIAEGYSVSREKKESFPLTVTSAQKNPTAFYLCAIQIGNTEAFFGQGTRLTVV.